Listed below are T cell receptor beta chains from one sample, sequenced in a study of blood T cells in healthy people across ages. TCRdb reprocessed the 5' RACE reads with MiXCR, giving one entry per CDR3 protein. In the table there are about 780,000 distinct CDR3 sequences, 35% to 60% of which are singletons. What was sequenced was blood. The receptor source for this set is an elderly man in good health. The conserved cysteine and the conserved F or W are not part of the CDR3 here.

V gene: TRBV20-1
CDR3 length: 14
CDR3 protein: SARHRTEAGNSPLH

V gene: TRBV20-1
CDR3 length: 15
CDR3 protein: SASPRGAGTGANVLT

V gene: TRBV7-3
CDR3 length: 12
CDR3 protein: ASSPLNRAGELF

V gene: TRBV6-2/TRBV6-3
CDR3 length: 10
CDR3 protein: ASSDGYYGHT

V gene: TRBV28
CDR3 length: 10
CDR3 protein: ANQGSNQPQH

V gene: TRBV15
CDR3 length: 12
CDR3 protein: ATSRSIGVETQY

V gene: TRBV20-1
CDR3 length: 14
CDR3 protein: SAADRPSSGANVLT

V gene: TRBV12-3/TRBV12-4
CDR3 length: 14
CDR3 protein: ASSFDLREAAYEQY

V gene: TRBV20-1
CDR3 length: 11
CDR3 protein: SARGQGYTEAF

V gene: TRBV7-9
CDR3 length: 12
CDR3 protein: ATEPTSSYNEQF

V gene: TRBV4-2
CDR3 length: 16
CDR3 protein: ASSQFPSRGVSYNEQF

V gene: TRBV25-1
CDR3 length: 15
CDR3 protein: ASSESKQVSGANVLT

V gene: TRBV19
CDR3 length: 13
CDR3 protein: ASSIQGAEGQPQH

V gene: TRBV9
CDR3 length: 14
CDR3 protein: ASSVGGDPNANEQY

V gene: TRBV20-1
CDR3 length: 11
CDR3 protein: SASQSRNNEQY

V gene: TRBV10-3
CDR3 length: 14
CDR3 protein: AISDGGNSGANVLT

V gene: TRBV9
CDR3 length: 18
CDR3 protein: ASSPVGKTSGPETYNEQF

V gene: TRBV28
CDR3 length: 14
CDR3 protein: ASSLNPGPVNNEQF

V gene: TRBV20-1
CDR3 length: 14
CDR3 protein: SARDPGTQTQETQY

V gene: TRBV29-1
CDR3 length: 11
CDR3 protein: SVDSGPNQPQH

V gene: TRBV27
CDR3 length: 11
CDR3 protein: ASSFSFSSEQY

V gene: TRBV3-1
CDR3 length: 15
CDR3 protein: ASSQTTGTGGSQPQH

V gene: TRBV29-1
CDR3 length: 13
CDR3 protein: SVGRQGIVTDTQY

V gene: TRBV7-9
CDR3 length: 10
CDR3 protein: ASSFSAGEQY

V gene: TRBV20-1
CDR3 length: 12
CDR3 protein: SARARGVTGELF

V gene: TRBV10-3
CDR3 length: 12
CDR3 protein: AISDVGGQETQY

V gene: TRBV29-1
CDR3 length: 13
CDR3 protein: SVEVRGGLNTETF

V gene: TRBV9
CDR3 length: 12
CDR3 protein: ASSASPNYDEQY

V gene: TRBV5-1
CDR3 length: 12
CDR3 protein: ASSLEDRVDEQY

V gene: TRBV7-2
CDR3 length: 13
CDR3 protein: ASSLGPHNTDTQY

V gene: TRBV14
CDR3 length: 14
CDR3 protein: ASSQDLTFNTGELF

V gene: TRBV28
CDR3 length: 10
CDR3 protein: ASTTGGHEQY

V gene: TRBV20-1
CDR3 length: 11
CDR3 protein: SAIPTGVSGYT

V gene: TRBV4-3
CDR3 length: 15
CDR3 protein: ASSQGTSEPEQETQD

V gene: TRBV5-1
CDR3 length: 12
CDR3 protein: ASSLTDNSYEQY

V gene: TRBV3-1
CDR3 length: 15
CDR3 protein: ASSLIAGLAGTGELF

V gene: TRBV6-5
CDR3 length: 13
CDR3 protein: ASSYRRGAYNEQY

V gene: TRBV3-1
CDR3 length: 14
CDR3 protein: ASSQAVALGGNEQF

V gene: TRBV4-1
CDR3 length: 13
CDR3 protein: ASSQEGQGREKLF

V gene: TRBV14
CDR3 length: 11
CDR3 protein: ASSQDSTGRAF

V gene: TRBV7-2
CDR3 length: 13
CDR3 protein: ASSFLGAVGTEAF

V gene: TRBV20-1
CDR3 length: 15
CDR3 protein: SARTSFIAGPSEKQF

V gene: TRBV3-1
CDR3 length: 12
CDR3 protein: ASSQDAGADTQY

V gene: TRBV30
CDR3 length: 10
CDR3 protein: AWSVGGGGYT

V gene: TRBV4-1
CDR3 length: 19
CDR3 protein: ASSQDPGLAGGEGPTDTQY

V gene: TRBV7-3
CDR3 length: 13
CDR3 protein: ASSPIAGAVGELF

V gene: TRBV20-1
CDR3 length: 10
CDR3 protein: SASRKKETQY

V gene: TRBV12-3/TRBV12-4
CDR3 length: 14
CDR3 protein: ASSPGLASSTDTQY

V gene: TRBV20-1
CDR3 length: 14
CDR3 protein: SARAGDGASNQPQH

V gene: TRBV29-1
CDR3 length: 8
CDR3 protein: SVNDYGYT

V gene: TRBV12-3/TRBV12-4
CDR3 length: 13
CDR3 protein: ASSSSGTANSPLH

V gene: TRBV14
CDR3 length: 13
CDR3 protein: ASSQDRASSDTQY

V gene: TRBV7-2
CDR3 length: 11
CDR3 protein: ASSSVAAGTQY

V gene: TRBV2
CDR3 length: 12
CDR3 protein: ASEGRAGVYEQY